A selection of T cell receptor beta chains follows, all from one sample in a study of molecular identifiers for immune sequencing clone quantification. TCRdb re-called the PCR reads through MiXCR, storing one row per CDR3 protein. The sample lists over 85,000 distinct CDR3 sequences, approximately 22% occurring once. Sequencing input: naive CD8+ T cells from blood, with Jurkat cell RNA spiked in. The source is a human donor in good health. Some libraries in this study had Jurkat cell RNA spiked in. CDR3s include the opening cysteine and the closing phenylalanine or tryptophan. The D gene is left open where the match is weak.

j_gene: TRBJ2-7; v_gene: TRBV20-1; d_gene: TRBD1; CDR3aa: CSARPDRGSYEQYF
j_gene: TRBJ2-7; v_gene: TRBV12-3/TRBV12-4; d_gene: .; CDR3aa: CASSLLAPAYEQYF
j_gene: TRBJ2-3; v_gene: TRBV4-3; d_gene: .; CDR3aa: CASSQDTASTDTQYF
j_gene: TRBJ2-7; v_gene: TRBV27; d_gene: .; CDR3aa: CASSWGHERYF
j_gene: TRBJ2-1; v_gene: TRBV20-1; d_gene: .; CDR3aa: CSANRDTYNEQFF
j_gene: TRBJ2-3; v_gene: TRBV10-3; d_gene: .; CDR3aa: CAISDGGSTDTQYF
j_gene: TRBJ2-1; v_gene: TRBV6-6; d_gene: .; CDR3aa: CASSYSGADTDNEQFF
j_gene: TRBJ2-3; v_gene: TRBV7-3; d_gene: .; CDR3aa: CASSLIGADTQYF
j_gene: TRBJ1-1; v_gene: TRBV4-3; d_gene: .; CDR3aa: CASSQDQGPNTEAFF
j_gene: TRBJ2-7; v_gene: TRBV28; d_gene: .; CDR3aa: CASSFLGEGLDEQYF
j_gene: TRBJ1-2; v_gene: TRBV6-2/TRBV6-3; d_gene: TRBD1; CDR3aa: CASRTDRIASYYGYTF
j_gene: TRBJ2-3; v_gene: TRBV28; d_gene: .; CDR3aa: CATNTLGGTDTQYF
j_gene: TRBJ2-5; v_gene: TRBV28; d_gene: .; CDR3aa: CASSLRGESVQETQYF
j_gene: TRBJ2-7; v_gene: TRBV5-4; d_gene: TRBD2; CDR3aa: CASSLKGLAGSYEQYF
j_gene: TRBJ2-5; v_gene: TRBV24-1; d_gene: TRBD1; CDR3aa: CATSDSGQQETQYF
j_gene: TRBJ1-4; v_gene: TRBV4-3; d_gene: .; CDR3aa: CASSRRRTSNEKLFF
j_gene: TRBJ2-4; v_gene: TRBV7-6; d_gene: .; CDR3aa: CASSLGGGKNIQYF
j_gene: TRBJ1-1; v_gene: TRBV19; d_gene: .; CDR3aa: CASNRMNTEAFF
j_gene: TRBJ2-7; v_gene: TRBV27; d_gene: .; CDR3aa: CGSSNRVGLNEQYF
j_gene: TRBJ2-7; v_gene: TRBV12-3/TRBV12-4; d_gene: .; CDR3aa: CASSVLAPYEQYF
j_gene: TRBJ1-5; v_gene: TRBV30; d_gene: .; CDR3aa: CAWSVRDKPWSQHF
j_gene: TRBJ1-2; v_gene: TRBV6-6; d_gene: .; CDR3aa: CASSYQGSGYGYTF